This is a list of T cell receptor beta chains from one sample in a study of spatial heterogeneity in lung cancer. Each CDR3 protein gets one entry after TCRdb re-called the 5' RACE reads with MiXCR. The data show around 40,000 distinct CDR3 sequences, roughly 6% seen once. The sequences come from PBMCs, collected at surgery. The receptor set was obtained from a male donor with early-stage non-small cell lung cancer. The CDR3 runs from the conserved cysteine through the conserved F or W. D genes are given only for firm matches. Only some rows state a clone size, as once, few, many or a class for expanded clones.

d_call: TRBD1; v_call: TRBV28; j_call: TRBJ2-5; clone_size: many; cdr3_aa: CASSRSTGKETQYF; cdr3_nt: TGTGCCAGCAGTCGCTCGACAGGGAAAGAGACCCAGTACTTC
d_call: NA; v_call: TRBV7-2; j_call: TRBJ2-1; clone_size: many; cdr3_aa: CASSSDSFSYNEQFF; cdr3_nt: TGTGCCAGCAGCTCGGACAGCTTCTCCTACAATGAGCAGTTCTTC
d_call: TRBD1; v_call: TRBV29-1; j_call: TRBJ2-7; clone_size: many; cdr3_aa: CSVMERTGGDEQYF; cdr3_nt: TGCAGCGTTATGGAGAGGACAGGGGGGGACGAGCAGTACTTC
d_call: TRBD2; v_call: TRBV19; j_call: TRBJ2-2; clone_size: few; cdr3_aa: CASSDSGGANTGELFF; cdr3_nt: TGTGCCAGTAGTGATAGCGGGGGGGCGAACACCGGGGAGCTGTTTTTT
d_call: NA; v_call: TRBV6-5; j_call: TRBJ2-5; clone_size: many; cdr3_aa: CARKSHRKEQETQYF; cdr3_nt: TGTGCCAGAAAAAGCCACAGGAAGGAGCAAGAGACCCAGTACTTC
d_call: NA; v_call: TRBV6-5; j_call: TRBJ2-4; clone_size: many; cdr3_aa: CASSYDGENIQYF; cdr3_nt: TGTGCCAGCAGTTACGACGGGGAAAACATTCAGTACTTC
d_call: NA; v_call: TRBV6-5; j_call: TRBJ1-4; clone_size: many; cdr3_aa: CASSYQPGSGEKLFF; cdr3_nt: TGTGCCAGCAGTTACCAGCCAGGTTCAGGGGAAAAACTGTTTTTT
d_call: NA; v_call: TRBV7-9; j_call: TRBJ1-2; clone_size: few; cdr3_aa: CASSLIRPGANYGYTF; cdr3_nt: TGTGCCAGCAGCTTAATCCGCCCTGGGGCTAACTATGGCTACACCTTC
d_call: NA; v_call: TRBV5-4; j_call: TRBJ2-2; clone_size: many; cdr3_aa: CASSLDPGTNTGELFF; cdr3_nt: TGTGCCAGCAGCTTGGACCCAGGAACAAACACCGGGGAGCTGTTTTTT
d_call: TRBD2; v_call: TRBV7-2; j_call: TRBJ2-3; clone_size: many; cdr3_aa: CASSLGPSGGDTDTQYF; cdr3_nt: TGTGCCAGCAGCTTAGGGCCTAGCGGGGGAGACACAGATACGCAGTATTTT
d_call: NA; v_call: TRBV9; j_call: TRBJ2-3; clone_size: many; cdr3_aa: CASSKDTYTQYF; cdr3_nt: TGTGCCAGCAGCAAGGACACCTATACGCAGTATTTT
d_call: NA; v_call: TRBV6-2/TRBV6-3; j_call: TRBJ1-5; clone_size: many; cdr3_aa: CASRSSSRPNQPQHF; cdr3_nt: TGTGCCAGCAGGTCCAGCAGTAGGCCCAATCAGCCCCAGCATTTT
d_call: NA; v_call: TRBV5-5; j_call: TRBJ2-7; clone_size: many; cdr3_aa: CASSLGGQGSEQYF; cdr3_nt: TGTGCCAGCAGCTTGGGGGGTCAAGGGAGCGAGCAGTACTTC
d_call: NA; v_call: TRBV18; j_call: TRBJ2-7; clone_size: NA; cdr3_aa: CASPRGSSYEQYF; cdr3_nt: TGTGCCAGCCCCCGGGGAAGCTCCTACGAGCAGTACTTC
d_call: NA; v_call: TRBV28; j_call: TRBJ1-1; clone_size: many; cdr3_aa: CASSPRPGRPEAFF; cdr3_nt: TGTGCCAGCAGTCCCCGGCCAGGGCGGCCTGAAGCTTTCTTT
d_call: TRBD1; v_call: TRBV19; j_call: TRBJ1-2; clone_size: NA; cdr3_aa: CASSTGTGGIYGYTF; cdr3_nt: TGTGCCAGTAGCACTGGGACAGGGGGCATTTATGGCTACACCTTC
d_call: NA; v_call: TRBV4-2; j_call: TRBJ2-3; clone_size: NA; cdr3_aa: CASSQEGGSVDTQYF; cdr3_nt: TGTGCCAGCAGCCAAGAAGGGGGTTCCGTAGATACGCAGTATTTT
d_call: NA; v_call: TRBV10-3; j_call: TRBJ1-3; clone_size: many; cdr3_aa: CAISEKGRNGNTIYF; cdr3_nt: TGTGCCATCAGTGAGAAAGGCCGGAATGGAAACACCATATATTTT
d_call: NA; v_call: TRBV29-1; j_call: TRBJ1-1; clone_size: many; cdr3_aa: CSVGTEMNTEAFF; cdr3_nt: TGCAGCGTTGGGACGGAAATGAACACTGAAGCTTTCTTT
d_call: NA; v_call: TRBV3-1; j_call: TRBJ1-1; clone_size: many; cdr3_aa: CASSQGYVSTEAFF; cdr3_nt: TGTGCCAGCAGCCAAGGCTACGTCTCAACTGAAGCTTTCTTT
d_call: NA; v_call: TRBV21-1; j_call: TRBJ1-4; clone_size: many; cdr3_aa: CASSKENSVGTVNEKLFF; cdr3_nt: TGTGCCAGCAGCAAAGAAAATAGTGTGGGGACAGTTAATGAAAAACTGTTTTTT
d_call: NA; v_call: TRBV4-3; j_call: TRBJ1-1; clone_size: many; cdr3_aa: CASSQDTGFRRREAFF; cdr3_nt: TGCGCCAGCAGCCAAGATACTGGATTCCGACGGCGTGAAGCTTTCTTT
d_call: NA; v_call: TRBV30; j_call: TRBJ1-4; clone_size: few; cdr3_aa: CAWSLRTGTVGKLFF; cdr3_nt: TGTGCCTGGAGTTTACGCACAGGGACTGTAGGAAAACTGTTTTTT
d_call: TRBD1; v_call: TRBV2; j_call: TRBJ2-7; clone_size: few; cdr3_aa: CASSADRGPEYF; cdr3_nt: TGTGCCAGCAGTGCGGACAGGGGGCCAGAGTACTTC
d_call: TRBD1; v_call: TRBV5-1; j_call: TRBJ1-4; clone_size: few; cdr3_aa: CASSFNRQGANEKLFF; cdr3_nt: TGCGCCAGCAGCTTTAACCGACAGGGGGCGAATGAAAAACTGTTTTTT
d_call: NA; v_call: TRBV12-3/TRBV12-4; j_call: TRBJ1-1; clone_size: many; cdr3_aa: CASSIGGAVGTEAFF; cdr3_nt: TGTGCCAGCAGTATAGGGGGGGCAGTCGGGACTGAAGCTTTCTTT
d_call: NA; v_call: TRBV5-8; j_call: TRBJ2-5; clone_size: NA; cdr3_aa: CASTDPRQETQYF; cdr3_nt: TGTGCCAGCACCGACCCGCGACAAGAGACCCAGTACTTC
d_call: TRBD2; v_call: TRBV24-1; j_call: TRBJ2-1; clone_size: many; cdr3_aa: CATSDLNSGGRNEQFF; cdr3_nt: TGTGCCACCAGTGATTTAAATTCGGGGGGGCGCAATGAGCAGTTCTTC
d_call: NA; v_call: TRBV4-2; j_call: TRBJ2-2; clone_size: many; cdr3_aa: CASSQLITGGGTGELFF; cdr3_nt: TGTGCCAGCAGCCAATTGATAACAGGGGGGGGAACCGGGGAGCTGTTTTTT
d_call: NA; v_call: TRBV9; j_call: TRBJ1-1; clone_size: many; cdr3_aa: CASSPPTPGAEAFF; cdr3_nt: TGTGCCAGCAGCCCTCCGACCCCAGGGGCTGAAGCTTTCTTT
d_call: NA; v_call: TRBV2; j_call: TRBJ1-4; clone_size: many; cdr3_aa: CATIQDSNEKLFF; cdr3_nt: TGTGCCACGATACAGGACTCTAATGAAAAACTGTTTTTT
d_call: NA; v_call: TRBV6-2/TRBV6-3; j_call: TRBJ2-2; clone_size: many; cdr3_aa: CASSYRGLLATGELFF; cdr3_nt: TGTGCCAGCAGTTATAGGGGTCTTCTCGCGACCGGGGAGCTGTTTTTT
d_call: NA; v_call: TRBV7-9; j_call: TRBJ1-4; clone_size: many; cdr3_aa: CASSNNRGVGLFF; cdr3_nt: TGTGCCAGCAGCAATAATCGGGGGGTAGGACTGTTTTTT
d_call: NA; v_call: TRBV6-1; j_call: TRBJ2-7; clone_size: NA; cdr3_aa: CASSAMRSYEQYF; cdr3_nt: TGTGCCAGCAGTGCAATGCGGTCCTACGAGCAGTACTTC
d_call: NA; v_call: TRBV7-9; j_call: TRBJ1-3; clone_size: many; cdr3_aa: CASSSGRDSPLSRTIYF; cdr3_nt: TGTGCCAGCAGCTCAGGGCGAGACAGTCCCCTATCGAGGACCATATATTTT
d_call: NA; v_call: TRBV7-9; j_call: TRBJ1-2; clone_size: NA; cdr3_aa: CASSLDRHVYGYTF; cdr3_nt: TGTGCCAGCAGCTTAGATCGACATGTCTATGGCTACACCTTC
d_call: NA; v_call: TRBV4-3; j_call: TRBJ1-2; clone_size: many; cdr3_aa: CASSLRHRDVYGYTF; cdr3_nt: TGCGCCAGCAGCCTAAGGCACAGGGATGTTTATGGCTACACCTTC
d_call: NA; v_call: TRBV28; j_call: TRBJ1-5; clone_size: few; cdr3_aa: CATGEVSGRARQPQHF; cdr3_nt: TGTGCCACTGGGGAGGTGTCAGGAAGGGCAAGGCAGCCCCAGCATTTT
d_call: NA; v_call: TRBV20-1; j_call: TRBJ1-4; clone_size: many; cdr3_aa: CSAREQTNEKLFF; cdr3_nt: TGCAGTGCTAGAGAGCAAACTAATGAAAAACTGTTTTTT
d_call: NA; v_call: TRBV7-6; j_call: TRBJ1-1; clone_size: many; cdr3_aa: CASSLALARGTEAFF; cdr3_nt: TGTGCCAGCAGCTTAGCGCTCGCTAGGGGAACTGAAGCTTTCTTT
d_call: TRBD1; v_call: TRBV3-1; j_call: TRBJ1-1; clone_size: few; cdr3_aa: CASSPVPGQGMNTEAFF; cdr3_nt: TGTGCCAGCAGCCCGGTCCCGGGACAGGGTATGAACACTGAAGCTTTCTTT